This is a list of T cell receptor beta chains from one sample in a study of blood T cell repertoires in COVID-19. Generated by immunoSEQ multiplex PCR, the TCRdb table keeps only in-frame clones and is missing some. This table has tens of thousands of clones, approximately 88% appearing once. The specimen was peripheral blood. Every receptor here comes from a woman between 55 and 75 years old with COVID-19, enrolled during active disease. CDR3s include the opening cysteine and the closing phenylalanine or tryptophan. The D gene is left open where the match is weak. Rows may omit the clone size; those that give it use once, few, many or a size class.

clone_size	v_call	d_call	j_call	cdr3_length	cdr3_nt	cdr3_aa
.	TRBV5-5	.	TRBJ1-2	15	TGTGCCAGCAGCTCCCTCCTGACAGCTAACTATGGCTACACCTTC	CASSSLLTANYGYTF
.	TRBV10-3	.	TRBJ1-6	15	TGTGCCATCAAGACCGGGACACAATATAATTCACCCCTCCACTTT	CAIKTGTQYNSPLHF
.	TRBV7-9	TRBD1	TRBJ2-7	13	TGTGCCAGCAGCCTACAGGGGGCTGGCGAGCAGTACTTC	CASSLQGAGEQYF
.	TRBV11-2	.	TRBJ1-5	14	TGTGCCAGCAGCTTAACAGGGTACAATCAGCCCCAGCATTTT	CASSLTGYNQPQHF
few	TRBV11-2	TRBD1	TRBJ2-1	17	TGTGCCAGCAGCTTAGATATAGGGACAGGGGGTAAGAATGAGCAGTTCTTC	CASSLDIGTGGKNEQFF
.	TRBV7-8	.	TRBJ1-2	16	TGTGCCAGCAGCCCCCAATCCGGGACACCTAACTATGGCTACACCTTC	CASSPQSGTPNYGYTF
.	TRBV10-3	.	TRBJ2-2	17	TGTGCCATCACGGCTTCACCGGGACACCTGAACACCGGGGAGCTGTTTTTT	CAITASPGHLNTGELFF
.	TRBV7-9	.	TRBJ2-7	13	TGTGCCAGCAGCTCCGGGAACTCCTACGAGCAGTACTTC	CASSSGNSYEQYF
.	TRBV14	TRBD1	TRBJ2-2	16	TGTGCCAGCAGCCCCCTCGACAGGGGGCGCGGCGGGGAGCTGTTTTTT	CASSPLDRGRGGELFF
.	TRBV28	.	TRBJ1-5	14	TGTGCCAGCAGTCCGACAGGTCTCAATCAGCCCCAGCATTTT	CASSPTGLNQPQHF
.	TRBV5-4	.	TRBJ1-1	17	TGTGCCAGCAGCATCCGGAAGGGTCCGGGAGGGGGCACTGAAGCTTTCTTT	CASSIRKGPGGGTEAFF
.	TRBV11-2	TRBD2	TRBJ2-7	18	TGTGCCAGCAGCCACGACCCACGGGGAAGCGGGAACTCCTACGAGCAGTACTTC	CASSHDPRGSGNSYEQYF
.	TRBV6-2/TRBV6-3	.	TRBJ2-5	12	TGTGCCAGCAGTCCCGAGGGAGAGACCCAGTACTTC	CASSPEGETQYF
.	TRBV13	TRBD2	TRBJ2-3	16	TGTGCCAGCAGCCTAACCCCCGGACTAGCAGGAGATACGCAGTATTTT	CASSLTPGLAGDTQYF
.	TRBV5-6	TRBD1	TRBJ2-5	15	TGTGCCAGCAGCGACCAACCAGGGGGCCCAGAGACCCAGTACTTC	CASSDQPGGPETQYF
.	TRBV6-6	.	TRBJ1-2	14	TGTGCCAGCAGTCGGGGGGAGGGAGGGGGAGGCTACACCTTC	CASSRGEGGGGYTF
.	TRBV4-3	TRBD1	TRBJ2-7	15	TGCGCCAGCAGCCAGATTTTAGGGACAGGGGCCGAGCAGTACTTC	CASSQILGTGAEQYF
.	TRBV28	.	TRBJ2-5	16	TGTGCCAGCAGTCCCCGGGGTCTCACGCCAGCAGAGACCCAGTACTTC	CASSPRGLTPAETQYF
.	TRBV3-1/TRBV3-2	TRBD2	TRBJ2-5	15	TGTGCCAGCAGCCAGGTAGCGGGAGGCCAAGAGACCCAGTACTTC	CASSQVAGGQETQYF
once	TRBV19	.	TRBJ2-3	15	TGTGCCAGTAGTATAGGTCAGAGGAACACAGATACGCAGTATTTT	CASSIGQRNTDTQYF